Listed below are T cell receptor beta chains from one sample, sequenced in a study of blood T cell repertoires in COVID-19. Assay: immunoSEQ multiplex PCR; the TCRdb copy retains only in-frame clones and omits some. Among 200,000 to 300,000 clones listed, around nine tenths were seen once. Sequencing used peripheral blood. Every receptor here comes from a man aged 40-55 years who had recovered from COVID-19. Both conserved end residues are part of each CDR3. D genes are given only for firm matches. The size entry is marked missing in some rows and otherwise reads once, few, many or a size class.

length	V	D	size	J	DNA	CDR3
11	TRBV7-9	-	-	TRBJ1-2	TGTGCCAGCAGCAACCCGGGAGGCTACACCTTC	CASSNPGGYTF
13	TRBV6-4	-	-	TRBJ2-5	TGTGCCAGCAGTCTCCAGGGGGGAGAGACCCAGTACTTC	CASSLQGGETQYF
15	TRBV27	TRBD2	-	TRBJ2-1	TGTGCCAGCAGCTTACTAGCGGGGGGAGGAGGTGAGCAGTTCTTC	CASSLLAGGGGEQFF
13	TRBV6-5	TRBD2	-	TRBJ2-3	TGTGCCAGCAGCCATAGCGGGATCGATACGCAGTATTTT	CASSHSGIDTQYF
14	TRBV6-5	TRBD1	-	TRBJ1-3	TGTGCCAGCATTCAGGGGGCCGGAGGAAACACCATATATTTT	CASIQGAGGNTIYF
16	TRBV7-2	TRBD1	-	TRBJ2-2	TGTGCCAGCAGCTTTCTTCGGACAGGGAGCACCGGGGAGCTGTTTTTT	CASSFLRTGSTGELFF
14	TRBV19	TRBD1	-	TRBJ2-7	TGTGCCAGTAAGCAGGGACAGGGGTCCTACGAGCAGTACTTC	CASKQGQGSYEQYF
15	TRBV7-8	-	-	TRBJ1-5	TGTGCCAGCAGCTTAGGTGTGCGGGGTGATCAGCCCCAGCATTTT	CASSLGVRGDQPQHF
10	TRBV27	-	-	TRBJ2-7	TGTGCCAGCAGCCGCTACGAGCAGTACTTC	CASSRYEQYF
15	TRBV6-4	TRBD2	-	TRBJ2-7	TGTGCCAGCAGCGAGGCGGGAGGGCCTATATTCGAGCAGTACTTC	CASSEAGGPIFEQYF
17	TRBV2	TRBD2	-	TRBJ2-1	TGTGCCAGCAGTTTCGATTTAGCGGGACCATCCTACAATGAGCAGTTCTTC	CASSFDLAGPSYNEQFF
16	TRBV4-1	TRBD2	once	TRBJ2-7	TGCGCCAGCAGATACAGATATGGGGGGGACGCCTACGAGCAGTACTTC	CASRYRYGGDAYEQYF
15	TRBV12-5	-	-	TRBJ1-4	TGTGCTAGTGCCCCCTCTGACAGGTTTAATGAAAAACTGTTTTTT	CASAPSDRFNEKLFF
15	TRBV7-3	-	-	TRBJ2-2	TGTGCCAGCAGCTTTGGTCACACCAACACCGGGGAGCTGTTTTTT	CASSFGHTNTGELFF
15	TRBV6-2/TRBV6-3	TRBD2	-	TRBJ2-7	TGTGCCAGCAGTACAATGGGACTAGCGGGCTACGAGCAGTACTTC	CASSTMGLAGYEQYF
16	TRBV12-5	TRBD2	-	TRBJ2-2	TGTGCTAGTCGCCTAGCGGGGGCCGCGAACACCGGGGAGCTGTTTTTT	CASRLAGAANTGELFF
13	TRBV19	-	-	TRBJ2-3	TGTGCCAGTTCTCAGGGGATCTCAGATACGCAGTATTTT	CASSQGISDTQYF
11	TRBV27	-	-	TRBJ1-1	TGTGCCAGCAGTTTAAGGGGTGAAGCTTTCTTT	CASSLRGEAFF
19	TRBV7-2	TRBD2	-	TRBJ2-1	TGTGCCAGCAGCCAAGGTGGGACTAGCGGGAGGTGGGGATACAATGAGCAGTTCTTC	CASSQGGTSGRWGYNEQFF
12	TRBV2	-	-	TRBJ1-2	TGTGCCAGCAGTGAGGGGGCATATGGCTACACCTTC	CASSEGAYGYTF
14	TRBV11-3	TRBD1	once	TRBJ2-3	TGTGCCAGCAGCCAGGGGGAGAAGGCAGATACGCAGTATTTT	CASSQGEKADTQYF
17	TRBV15	TRBD1	-	TRBJ2-1	TGTGCCACCAGCAGAGATCGGGCCGGACAGGGGAACAATGAGCAGTTCTTC	CATSRDRAGQGNNEQFF
14	TRBV6-5	-	-	TRBJ1-1	TGTGCCAGCAGTCCCCCCAAGCCCGGGGGGGAGGCTTTCTTT	CASSPPKPGGEAFF
15	TRBV7-9	TRBD2	-	TRBJ2-7	TGTGCCAGCAGCTTAAGCGGGGGCAGCTCCTACGAGCAGTACTTC	CASSLSGGSSYEQYF
15	TRBV5-4	TRBD1	-	TRBJ2-7	TGTGCCAGCAGCTTCGCAGGGGGAAGCTCCTACGAGCAGTACTTC	CASSFAGGSSYEQYF
13	TRBV18	-	once	TRBJ1-5	TGTGCCAGCTCACCAGGAGCCAATCAGCCCCAGCATTTT	CASSPGANQPQHF
15	TRBV6-5	TRBD1	once	TRBJ1-5	TGTGCCAGCAGATATCGGACAGGGGACAATCAGCCCCAGCATTTT	CASRYRTGDNQPQHF
15	TRBV5-1	-	-	TRBJ1-3	TGCGCCAGCAGCTTTGGGCCAGGATCTGGAAACACCATATATTTT	CASSFGPGSGNTIYF
15	TRBV5-1	-	-	TRBJ1-2	TGCGCCAGCAGCTTGGAAGGGGCCAGCAACTATGGCTACACCTTC	CASSLEGASNYGYTF
15	TRBV13	TRBD2	-	TRBJ2-3	TGTGCCAGCAGCACGGGACTAGGTGTGTCAGATACGCAGTATTTT	CASSTGLGVSDTQYF
18	TRBV19	-	-	TRBJ1-4	TGTGCCAGTAGTGGGGAGGGGGACTGGCCTTCAACTAATGAAAAACTGTTTTTT	CASSGEGDWPSTNEKLFF
13	TRBV29-1	-	-	TRBJ2-1	TGCAGCGCCGACTCGCGGGACTACAATGAGCAGTTCTTC	CSADSRDYNEQFF
12	TRBV6-5	TRBD1	-	TRBJ1-1	TGTGCCAGTGGGGCAGGGGGCGTTGGAGCTTTCTTT	CASGAGGVGAFF
14	TRBV9	TRBD1	-	TRBJ1-5	TGTGCCAGCAGCACGGGACAGGGCCGTCAGCCCCAGCATTTT	CASSTGQGRQPQHF
14	TRBV6-2/TRBV6-3	-	-	TRBJ2-5	TGTGCCAGCAGTTACGGGGCCTACCAAGAGACCCAGTACTTC	CASSYGAYQETQYF
11	TRBV7-9	-	few	TRBJ2-3	TGTGCCAGCAGCTTAGAAGACTCGCAGTATTTT	CASSLEDSQYF
14	TRBV19	TRBD1	-	TRBJ2-1	TGTGCCAGTAGTATACCGGGACAGGGGAATGAGCAGTTCTTC	CASSIPGQGNEQFF
16	TRBV3-1/TRBV3-2	TRBD1	-	TRBJ2-7	TGTGCCAGCAGCCGGGGGAAAGGGACAGACTCCTACGAGCAGTACTTC	CASSRGKGTDSYEQYF
17	TRBV5-4	TRBD2	-	TRBJ2-1	TGTGCCAGCAGCTTGGCTCTTAGCGGGAGTATCCGGGGCGAGCAGTTCTTC	CASSLALSGSIRGEQFF
15	TRBV27	-	few	TRBJ1-5	TGTGCCAGCAGTCTTACTCTCCATAGCAATCAGCCCCAGCATTTT	CASSLTLHSNQPQHF
15	TRBV14	-	-	TRBJ2-3	TGTGCCAGCAGCCCCCTCGGCCCGGCAGGGGATACGCAGTATTTT	CASSPLGPAGDTQYF
15	TRBV16	-	-	TRBJ2-2	TGTGCCAGCAGCCAATCGCGAACCAACACCGGGGAGCTGTTTTTT	CASSQSRTNTGELFF
14	TRBV4-2	TRBD1	few	TRBJ1-5	TGTGCCAGCAGCCAAGCAGGGGGTAATCAGCCCCAGCATTTT	CASSQAGGNQPQHF
18	TRBV15	-	-	TRBJ2-4	TGTGCCACCAGCAGAGAAAATACAGGGATACTAGCCAAAAACATTCAGTACTTC	CATSRENTGILAKNIQYF
13	TRBV5-1	TRBD1	-	TRBJ2-7	TGCGCCAGCAGGGTGACAGGGTCCTACGAGCAGTACTTC	CASRVTGSYEQYF
15	TRBV7-9	TRBD1	-	TRBJ1-5	TGTGCCAGCAGCCGAGGACAGGCGAGCAATCAGCCCCAGCATTTT	CASSRGQASNQPQHF